This TCR beta chain was retrieved from a study of blood T cell repertoires in COVID-19. The wider study: Acute-phase and convalescent COVID-19 samples originated in the United States, Italy and Spain.

Germline assignment: CDR1 PRHDT and CDR2 FYEKMQ (reference sequence). V gave up 5 bases and J gave up 3 bases; unmatched junction bases: 7. The CDR3 extends over 16 amino acids. The Seattle site enrolled patients during active infection and followed them longitudinally. Method: immunoSEQ multiplex PCR; TCRdb's copy keeps in-frame clones and lacks some. The sample records under 200,000 clones, just under 85% being singletons. The receptor was derived from a woman of 80 years or more with COVID-19, enrolled during active disease. Sequenced: peripheral blood. The J gene is TRBJ2-3, the V gene TRBV13, with 11 bases identical to TRBD2. CDR3 region: CASSAKLAGATDTQYF. Written as DNA, the CDR3 is TGTGCCAGCAGCGCCAAACTAGCGGGGGCGACAGATACGCAGTATTTT.